One and the same sample provided the 27 T cell receptor beta chains below, sequenced in a study of T-cell memory formation after mild COVID-19. Each CDR3 protein gets one entry after TCRdb re-called the 5' RACE reads with MiXCR. The sample consists of about 560,000 distinct CDR3 sequences, roughly 17% of them appearing once. Sequencing was done on a sample of PBMCs or a T cell subset sorted from them (not recorded which). These receptors were taken from an adult woman who had mild COVID-19 (a few samples of this study predate the infection). Cell type and time point are not known.

The rearrangement links TRBV19 to TRBJ2-1; 7 bases align to TRBD2. Trimming took 7 bases from V and 8 from J; bases not matched to a gene: 5. The length of the CDR3 is 12 residues. The germline V gene has CDR1 LNHDA and CDR2 SQIVND (reference sequence). The CDR3 sequence is CASKVGGHEQFF. CDR3 in DNA: TGTGCCAGTAAAGTGGGAGGGCATGAGCAGTTCTTC.

The rearrangement links TRBV4-2 to TRBJ2-7; 9 bases align to TRBD2. The germline CDR1 and CDR2 sequences are LGHNA and YNFKEQ. After removal of 2 bases from V and 0 bases from J, the junction contained 8 bases not matched to a gene. CDR3 size: 17 residues. The CDR3 DNA reads TGTGCCAGCAGCCAAATCTCCGCGGGGGGGCCCTCCTACGAGCAGTACTTC. Translation: CASSQISAGGPSYEQYF.

The chain joins TRBV27 to TRBJ2-7, with D tentatively TRBD1 (6 bases). Trimming took off 5 bases at V and 1 base at J, with 18 bases between the two ends. This CDR3 contains 16 residues. Per germline, CDR1 MNHEY and CDR2 SMNVEV (reference sequence). The CDR3 is CASSRVPRDTSYEQYF. CDR3 coding DNA: TGTGCCAGCAGTCGCGTGCCCCGGGACACTTCCTACGAGCAGTACTTC.

This clonotype was seen a few times. The CDR3 DNA reads TGTGCCAGCAGTTTCGGGACAGGGCGAAAACTGTTTTTT. Translation: CASSFGTGRKLFF. This chain uses TRBV27 with TRBJ1-4, with 9 bases lining up with TRBD1. Germline V gives CDR1 MNHEY, CDR2 SMNVEV (reference sequence). This CDR3 has 13 amino acids. Unmatched junction bases numbered 3, after V lost 3 bases and J lost 10 bases.

This clonotype showed up just a few times. The rearrangement uses TRBV29-1 and TRBJ1-2, with D possibly TRBD1 on 6 matching bases. The length of the CDR3 is 13 residues. Germline V gene data show CDR1 as SQVTM and CDR2 as ANQGSEA. Trimming removed 4 bases from V and 5 bases from J, with 14 bases in between. For the CDR3, the DNA is TGCAGCGTTGTAGGGGGAAGGGGATATGGCTACACCTTC. It encodes CSVVGGRGYGYTF.

The V call is TRBV7-9, the J call TRBJ2-7; D gene unclear. Trimming took 5 bases from V and 5 from J, leaving 19 bases between them. Looked up from germline, CDR1 is SEHNR and CDR2 is FQNEAQ (reference sequence). This CDR3 comprises 15 residues. The CDR3 nucleotides read TGTGCCAGCAGCCCCTGGGTGGTCAGCGAACACGAGCAGTACTTC. Protein product: CASSPWVVSEHEQYF.

The chain combines TRBV7-2 with TRBJ2-7; TRBD2 aligns across 10 bases. The CDR3 is 12 residues long. Germline V gene sequence: CDR1 SGHTA, CDR2 FQGNSA. With 3 bases clipped from V and 7 bases from J, the junction kept 0 bases outside the gene matches. CDR3 DNA sequence: TGTGCCAGCAGCTTGGGACTAGCGGAGCAGTACTTC. This codes for CASSLGLAEQYF.

This chain connects TRBV5-1 to TRBJ2-3; TRBD1 is a possible D gene (6 bases). The CDR3 consists of 16 residues. Germline V gene data show CDR1 as SGHRS and CDR2 as YFSETQ. V was shortened by 2 bases and J by 0 bases, with 13 bases between the two germline ends. This chain's CDR3 is CASSLGQSTSTDTQYF. In DNA form, the CDR3 reads TGCGCCAGCAGCTTAGGACAGTCCACTAGCACAGATACGCAGTATTTT.

J is TRBJ2-2 and V is TRBV6-5; 7 bases are shared with TRBD1. J lost 6 bases, V lost 0 bases, and 4 bases had no gene match. The germline V gene has CDR1 MNHEY and CDR2 SVGAGI. This CDR3 spans 15 amino acids. The CDR3 nucleotides read TGTGCCAGCAGTTACTCGAAGGGGGCCCCCGGGGAGCTGTTTTTT. Its protein product is CASSYSKGAPGELFF.

The genes are TRBV6-6 and TRBJ2-2; 8 bases align to TRBD1. V dropped 2 bases and J dropped 4; count of bases not matched to a gene: 3. The germline V gene has CDR1 MNHNY and CDR2 SVGAGI (reference sequence). This CDR3 has 15 residues. The CDR3 bases are TGTGCCAGCAGTTACGGGACAGGTTTCACCGGGGAGCTGTTTTTT. Its protein product is CASSYGTGFTGELFF.

Only a few counts were recorded for this clonotype. The chain couples TRBV5-1 to TRBJ1-3; no firm D call. Trimming took 10 bases from V and 4 from J, leaving 12 bases between them. The CDR3 extends over 12 amino acids. The germline V gene encodes CDR1 SGHRS and CDR2 YFSETQ. The CDR3 nucleotides are TGCGCCTCAGCGTCCGCGGGAAACACCATATATTTT. The encoded protein is CASASAGNTIYF.

This clonotype was seen a handful of times. The chain carries TRBV6-5 and TRBJ2-2; D is ambiguous. The CDR3 has 15 amino acids. V lost 6 bases, J lost 4 bases, and 15 bases lay in between. The germline CDR1 and CDR2 sequences are MNHEY and SVGAGI. This CDR3 reads CASRGDPGSTGELFF. The CDR3 nucleotides read TGTGCCAGCAGGGGTGACCCGGGCTCCACCGGGGAGCTGTTTTTT.

This clonotype showed up just a few times. The V gene is TRBV2, the J gene TRBJ2-3; 8 bases are shared with TRBD1. CDR3 size: 15 residues. Germline V gives CDR1 SNHLY, CDR2 FYNNEI. V dropped 5 bases and J dropped 2; count of bases not matched to a gene: 6. The CDR3 region is CASSRQGLNTDTQYF. The CDR3 bases are TGTGCCAGCAGTAGACAGGGGTTGAACACAGATACGCAGTATTTT. The whole variable domain, remainder taken from reference TRBV2 and TRBJ2-3, is EPEVTQTPSHQVTQMGQEVILRCVPISNHLYFYWYRQILGQKVEFLVSFYNNEISEKSEIFDDQFSVERPDGSNFTLKIRSTKLEDSAMYFCASSRQGLNTDTQYFGPGTRLTVL.

There are many counts of this clonotype. The chain uses TRBV7-9 and TRBJ1-1, with TRBD1 matching over 7 bases. Germline CDR1 and CDR2: SEHNR and FQNEAQ (reference sequence). Losses at the gene ends were 4 bases for V and 0 bases for J; bases not matched to a gene: 2. CDR3 length: 14 amino acids. The CDR3 loop reads CASSSTGMNTEAFF. The CDR3 DNA reads TGTGCCAGCAGCTCGACAGGGATGAACACTGAAGCTTTCTTT.

This sequence joins TRBV5-4 and TRBJ1-2, with 8 bases aligning to TRBD1. Trimming took 0 bases from V and 2 from J; bases not matched to a gene: 3. The CDR3 consists of 15 residues. CDR1 and CDR2 from the germline V gene are SGHNT and YYREEE (reference sequence). This chain's CDR3 is CASSLGDRRNYGYTF. In nucleotides, the CDR3 is TGTGCCAGCAGCTTGGGGGACAGGAGAAACTATGGCTACACCTTC.

CDR3 DNA: TGTGCCAGCAGCTTCGCCGGGGAGGGAGGGGAAGCTTTCTTT. Protein: CASSFAGEGGEAFF. The chain recombines TRBV7-8 with TRBJ1-1; D gene unclear. Germline V CDR1 and CDR2: SGHVS, FQNEAQ. V was pared by 3 bases and J by 8 bases, with 16 bases between. This CDR3 region has 14 residues.

The table lists this clonotype with a few counts. The J gene is TRBJ2-7, the V gene TRBV2; D is ambiguous. The CDR3 runs 16 residues. V was clipped by 1 base and J by 8 bases, with 21 bases between them. Germline V CDR1 and CDR2: SNHLY, FYNNEI. The CDR3 sequence is CASSEVLLPLGWQQYF. The CDR3 DNA follows: TGTGCCAGCAGTGAAGTACTTCTCCCCCTTGGATGGCAGCAGTACTTC.

The chain links TRBV3-1 to TRBJ1-6; D not certain. Trimming stripped 0 bases from V and 5 bases from J, with 14 bases between. Germline values: CDR1 LGHDT, CDR2 YNNKEL (reference sequence). The CDR3 extends over 17 amino acids. CDR3 bases: TGTGCCAGCAGCCAAGATCCCGGCGGAGTACATAATTCACCCCTCCACTTT. Its translation is CASSQDPGGVHNSPLHF.

V gene TRBV12-3 or TRBV12-4 combines with J gene TRBJ1-5; D ambiguous. V lost 3 bases, J lost 4 bases, and 7 bases lay in between. The CDR3 extends over 13 amino acids. Here the CDR3 reads CASSFRINQPQHF. CDR3 bases: TGTGCCAGCAGTTTCCGGATAAATCAGCCCCAGCATTTT.

The chain joins TRBV9 to TRBJ2-7; 8 positions match TRBD1. Germline assignment: CDR1 SGDLS and CDR2 YYNGEE. This CDR3 has 14 amino acids. V lost 0 bases, J lost 6 bases, and 5 bases stayed unmatched. CDR3 in amino acids: CASSVVGQASEQYF. The CDR3 DNA follows: TGTGCCAGCAGCGTAGTGGGACAGGCCTCCGAGCAGTACTTC.

This clonotype was observed many times. CDR3 protein: CASSRGYETQYF. The CDR3 DNA is TGTGCCAGTAGTAGAGGGTACGAGACCCAGTACTTC. V and J are TRBV19 and TRBJ2-5; TRBD2 is a possible D gene (5 bases). Germline lookup yields CDR1 LNHDA and CDR2 SQIVND (reference sequence). V lost 4 bases, J lost 5 bases, and 8 bases lay in between. The CDR3 is 12 residues long.

This clonotype has a count of ten or more. This sequence joins TRBV5-1 and TRBJ1-1; TRBD1 might be the D (5 bases). V was clipped by 4 bases and J by 5 bases, with 12 bases between them. Germline V gene lookup returns CDR1 SGHRS and CDR2 YFSETQ. The length of the CDR3 is 13 residues. The CDR3 region is CASSRRGGTEAFF. CDR3 sequence (DNA): TGCGCCAGCAGCCGAAGGGGAGGGACTGAAGCTTTCTTT. Using reference TRBV5-1 and TRBJ1-1 for the parts outside the CDR3, the full variable domain is KAGVTQTPRYLIKTRGQQVTLSCSPISGHRSVSWYQQTPGQGLQFLFEYFSETQRNKGNFPGRFSGRQFSNSRSEMNVSTLELGDSALYLCASSRRGGTEAFFGQGTRLTVV.

This clonotype was seen many times. The chain combines TRBV5-1 with TRBJ2-3; possibly TRBD2 for D (5 bases). CDR1 and CDR2 (germline): SGHRS, YFSETQ. Trimming cost V 4 bases and J 4 bases, with 13 bases left between them. The CDR3 totals 14 residues. The DNA of the CDR3 is TGCGCCAGCAGCGCCGGGCCCGGGGCAGATACGCAGTATTTT. It specifies CASSAGPGADTQYF. The complete variable domain, with remaining parts taken from reference TRBV5-1 and TRBJ2-3, reads KAGVTQTPRYLIKTRGQQVTLSCSPISGHRSVSWYQQTPGQGLQFLFEYFSETQRNKGNFPGRFSGRQFSNSRSEMNVSTLELGDSALYLCASSAGPGADTQYFGPGTRLTVL.

Here the CDR3 reads CASSPPASDTQYF. The CDR3 DNA reads TGTGCCAGCTCACCACCGGCTTCAGATACGCAGTATTTT. The rearrangement links TRBV18 to TRBJ2-3; no clear D gene. The CDR3 contains 13 residues. The V end was cut by 0 bases, the J end by 4 bases, with 5 bases between. Germline V lookup: CDR1 KGHSH, CDR2 LQKENI.

The CDR3 DNA reads as TGTGCCAGCAGCCCATTCCCAGATACGCAGTATTTT. Amino acid sequence: CASSPFPDTQYF. The chain joins TRBV12-3 or TRBV12-4 to TRBJ2-3, with D uncertain. There are 12 residues in the CDR3. The V and J ends lost 6 bases and 4 bases respectively, with 8 bases between them.

This clonotype occurred a few times. V gene TRBV6-6 combines with J gene TRBJ1-5; the D gene is possibly TRBD1 (6 bases). Germline CDR1 and CDR2: MNHNY and SVGAGI (reference sequence). V lost 2 bases and J 4 bases, leaving 9 bases between the germline ends. The CDR3 runs to 14 residues. CDR3 nucleotides: TGTGCCAGCAGTTACGCAGACAGGAATCAGCCCCAGCATTTT. Protein sequence: CASSYADRNQPQHF.

This chain connects TRBV18 to TRBJ2-5; D possibly matches TRBD1 or TRBD2 (6 bases each). CDR1 is KGHSH and CDR2 is LQKENI in the germline V gene. V dropped 1 base and J dropped 5 bases, with 14 bases sitting between them. There are 15 residues in the CDR3. DNA for the CDR3: TGTGCCAGCTCACCACAAGGGGGGACGACTGAGACCCAGTACTTC. It is translated as CASSPQGGTTETQYF.